This T cell receptor beta chain came from a study of control samples from healthy donors and cancer patients. Here immunoSEQ multiplex PCR was the method, and the copy in TCRdb shows in-frame clones only, minus some. The sample lists 70,000 to 95,000 clones; roughly 93% were seen once. The CDR3 runs to 16 residues. The V end lost 5 bases, the J end lost 0 bases, and 16 bases lay between the germline ends. Germline V gives CDR1 MNHEY, CDR2 SMNVEV (reference sequence). This chain links TRBV27 with TRBJ1-2; D might be TRBD1 (5 bases). Material for sequencing was PBMCs. The source of this sequence is a woman aged 35 to 49 with lung cancer. CDR3 DNA sequence: TGTGCCAGCAGTGAGGAAGCGGGGGAAGCTAACTATGGCTACACCTTC. It is translated as CASSEEAGEANYGYTF.